This entry lists 26 T cell receptor beta chains sequenced from one sample in a study of blood T cell repertoires in COVID-19 (dated by TCRdb to the early 2020s). The library came from the immunoSEQ multiplex PCR assay. TCRdb provides this immuneACCESS table in a form limited to in-frame rearrangements. Some clones are lacking; in checked studies, under half of them reflect an unresolved V gene, and why the rest are absent is not known. This sample is represented by about 190,000 clones; over 75% of them were singletons. The ten largest clonotypes hold around 2.8% of the sample. The sequenced sample consisted of peripheral blood. The source of these receptors is a woman older than 75 with active or convalescent COVID-19.

This clone was seen just once. CDR3 sequence reads: CASSPSGTGNGYTF. The CDR3 DNA follows: TGCGCCAGCTCCCCATCCGGGACAGGGAATGGCTACACCTTC. The chain is built from TRBV5-1 and TRBJ1-2, with 9 bases fitting TRBD1. V lost 7 bases, J lost 6 bases, and 10 bases stayed unmatched. This CDR3 is built from 14 residues. Germline V gene data show CDR1 as SGHRS and CDR2 as YFSETQ.

The chain joins TRBV28 to TRBJ2-7; possible D gene TRBD1, 6 bases. The germline V gene has CDR1 MDHEN and CDR2 SYDVKM. The CDR3 runs to 14 residues. CDR3 protein: CSTGRPGYTYEQYF. The CDR3 DNA is TGTTCTACAGGGCGCCCGGGGTATACGTACGAGCAGTACTTC.

The rearrangement joins TRBV6-5 to TRBJ1-6, with D tentatively TRBD1 (6 bases). V was shortened by 7 bases and J by 8 bases, with 12 bases between the two germline ends. The V gene's germline CDR1 is MNHEY and CDR2 SVGAGI. The CDR3 contains 13 residues. As DNA, the CDR3 is TGTGCCAGCAACTCCAACAGGGATTCACCCCTCCACTTT. Protein product: CASNSNRDSPLHF.

The chain uses TRBV9 and TRBJ1-4; 8 positions match TRBD1. The CDR3 contains 17 residues. Germline CDR1 reads SGDLS; CDR2 reads YYNGEE. V shed 0 bases and J 1 base; nucleotides not matched to a gene: 5. In nucleotides, the CDR3 is TGTGCCAGCAGCGTAGACGGCAGGGGGCGAACTAATGAAAAACTGTTTTTT. Amino acid sequence: CASSVDGRGRTNEKLFF.

The chain employs TRBV14 and TRBJ2-7, with D possibly matching TRBD1 (5 bases). CDR1 SGHDN and CDR2 FVKESK come from the germline V gene. This CDR3 has 16 amino acids. Between the trimmed V and J ends, which lost 4 bases and 1 base, there was a span of 17 bases. In nucleotides, the CDR3 is TGTGCCAGCAGCCTAAACCAGGGTTTTGGGTCCTACGAGCAGTACTTC. As protein: CASSLNQGFGSYEQYF. The whole variable domain, remainder taken from reference TRBV14 and TRBJ2-7, is EAGVTQFPSHSVIEKGQTVTLRCDPISGHDNLYWYRRVMGKEIKFLLHFVKESKQDESGMPNNRFLAERTGGTYSTLKVQPAELEDSGVYFCASSLNQGFGSYEQYFGPGTRLTVT.

The sample holds one count of this clone. The chain combines TRBV3-1 (or the pseudogene TRBV3-2) with TRBJ1-5, with D unresolved. The CDR3 loop spans 16 amino acids. Trimming cost V 3 bases and J 0 bases, with 12 bases left between them. Germline CDR1 LGHDT, CDR2 YNNKEL (reference sequence). The CDR3 DNA follows: TGTGCCAGCAGCCAGGGTTCAGGTCGTAGCAATCAGCCCCAGCATTTT. Its translation: CASSQGSGRSNQPQHF.

The chain employs TRBV29-1 and TRBJ2-7, with a possible D match to TRBD1 (7 bases). Germline loops: CDR1 SQVTM, CDR2 ANQGSEA. The CDR3 has 11 amino acids. Trimming shortened V by 3 bases and J by 5 bases, and 8 bases separated the two germline ends. This CDR3 is CSVDRGDEQYF. In nucleotides, the CDR3 is TGCAGCGTTGACAGGGGGGACGAGCAGTACTTC.

V usage is TRBV10-3 and J usage is TRBJ2-2; 7 bases are shared with TRBD2. J was trimmed by 2 bases and V by 4 bases; bases with no gene match: 7. CDR3 length: 16 amino acids. CDR1 is ENHRY and CDR2 is SYGVKD in the germline V gene. CDR3 sequence (DNA): TGTGCCATCAGTGGCAGGGAGGGATACAACACCGGGGAGCTGTTTTTT. Protein: CAISGREGYNTGELFF.

Notes on this clone: The identical CDR3 is also encoded by other nucleotide sequences in the sample. V usage is TRBV18 and J usage is TRBJ2-5; 7 bases align to TRBD2. Germline CDR1 KGHSH, CDR2 LQKENI. After removal of 0 bases from V and 5 bases from J, the junction contained 0 bases not matched to a gene. This CDR3 has 13 residues. CDR3 protein: CASSPPGGETQYF. In nucleotides, the CDR3 is TGTGCCAGCTCACCACCGGGGGGGGAGACCCAGTACTTC.

J is TRBJ2-4 and V is TRBV18; perhaps TRBD2 as D (5 bases). This CDR3 is 15 amino acids long. Germline V gene sequence: CDR1 KGHSH, CDR2 LQKENI. The ends were cut back, 3 bases at V and 2 bases at J, with 11 bases in the middle. CDR3 loop: CASSPVPGTKNIQYF. In DNA form, the CDR3 reads TGTGCCAGCTCACCCGTCCCGGGAACCAAAAACATTCAGTACTTC.

This chain uses TRBV5-1 with TRBJ2-5; 13 positions match TRBD2. The CDR3 sequence is 16 residues long. Trimming removed 2 bases from V and 1 base from J; junction bases left unmatched: 2. Germline CDR1 and CDR2: SGHRS and YFSETQ. The CDR3 sequence is CASSLLAGGIQETQYF. The CDR3 DNA follows: TGCGCCAGCAGCTTACTAGCGGGGGGGATCCAAGAGACCCAGTACTTC.

The rearrangement links TRBV7-9 to TRBJ1-2; 10 bases fit TRBD1. The J segment lost 2 bases and the V segment lost 2 bases, leaving 2 bases of the junction unmatched. Germline-derived CDR1 and CDR2 are SEHNR and FQNEAQ (reference sequence). The CDR3 extends over 15 amino acids. CDR3 sequence reads: CASSLWDRGNYGYTF. CDR3 DNA: TGTGCCAGCAGCTTATGGGACAGGGGCAACTATGGCTACACCTTC.

The chain is built from TRBV5-1 and TRBJ2-3, with 10 positions matching TRBD1. The CDR3 is 14 residues long. With 2 bases clipped from V and 5 bases from J, the junction kept 2 bases outside the gene matches. CDR1 and CDR2 from the germline V gene are SGHRS and YFSETQ. In nucleotides, the CDR3 is TGCGCCAGCAGCTTTGGGACAGGGGAAGATACGCAGTATTTT. This gives the protein CASSFGTGEDTQYF. Full variable domain (missing parts from reference TRBV5-1 and TRBJ2-3): KAGVTQTPRYLIKTRGQQVTLSCSPISGHRSVSWYQQTPGQGLQFLFEYFSETQRNKGNFPGRFSGRQFSNSRSEMNVSTLELGDSALYLCASSFGTGEDTQYFGPGTRLTVL.

A few counts support this clone. The rearrangement joins TRBV2 to TRBJ2-1; TRBD2 matches 12 bases. Germline CDR1 is SNHLY and CDR2 is FYNNEI. Trimming cost V 1 base and J 7 bases; bases outside gene matches: 14. The CDR3 contains 19 residues. CDR3 sequence (DNA): TGTGCCAGCAGTGAAGTCCGACTAGCGGGGGCCTTAGATTCTAATGAGCAGTTCTTC. Translated: CASSEVRLAGALDSNEQFF.

CDR3 residues: CASGRLAGGRTGELFF. In DNA form, the CDR3 reads TGTGCCAGCGGAAGACTAGCGGGGGGGCGTACCGGGGAGCTGTTTTTT. This chain links TRBV7-8 with TRBJ2-2; 14 bases line up with TRBD2. With V trimmed by 8 bases and J by 5 bases, 7 bases remained unmatched. Germline V gene sequence: CDR1 SGHVS, CDR2 FQNEAQ. This CDR3 spans 16 amino acids.

This clone has just a few counts. The chain links TRBV7-2 to TRBJ1-2; D is undetermined. Germline-derived CDR1 and CDR2 are SGHTA and FQGNSA. V was shortened by 1 base and J by 4 bases, with 10 bases between the two germline ends. The CDR3 has 14 amino acids. This chain's CDR3 is CASSLGGVGYGYTF. The CDR3 coding sequence is TGTGCCAGCAGCTTAGGGGGAGTCGGCTATGGCTACACCTTC.

This clone was seen just once. This rearrangement joins TRBV3-1 (or the pseudogene TRBV3-2) to TRBJ2-4; TRBD1 aligns across 8 bases. Trimming took 3 bases from V and 0 from J; bases not matched to a gene: 1. The CDR3 runs 15 residues. Looked up from germline, CDR1 is LGHDT and CDR2 is YNNKEL (reference sequence). The CDR3 loop reads CASSHRGLAKNIQYF. The CDR3, as DNA: TGTGCCAGCAGCCACAGGGGGCTAGCCAAAAACATTCAGTACTTC.

The genes are TRBV6-5 and TRBJ1-4; 7 bases map to TRBD1. This CDR3 region has 15 residues. Germline V CDR1 and CDR2: MNHEY, SVGAGI. V trimming: 6 bases; J trimming: 3 bases; junction bases outside the gene matches: 7. CDR3 DNA sequence: TGTGCCAGCAGCCCCTCAGGGGGTCCTAATGAAAAACTGTTTTTT. Translated, it gives CASSPSGGPNEKLFF.

This clone was seen just once. The V gene is TRBV6-2 or TRBV6-3, the J gene TRBJ1-1; D is uncertain. The CDR3 length is 12 residues. The V end lost 5 bases, the J end lost 0 bases, and 4 bases lay between the germline ends. Germline values: CDR1 MNHEY, CDR2 SVGEGT. The CDR3 sequence: CASSPVNTEAFF. DNA of the CDR3: TGTGCCAGCAGTCCGGTGAACACTGAAGCTTTCTTT.

This chain links TRBV30 with TRBJ1-4; tentatively, D is TRBD1 (6 bases). Trimming removed 1 base at V and 2 bases at J, with 11 bases between. CDR1 is GTSNPN and CDR2 is SVGIG in the germline V gene (reference sequence). The CDR3 runs to 15 residues. The CDR3 sequence: CAWSDPGATNEKLFF. CDR3 coding DNA: TGTGCCTGGAGTGACCCAGGGGCGACTAATGAAAAACTGTTTTTT.

The chain combines TRBV7-2 with TRBJ1-1; 7 nucleotides agree with TRBD1. CDR3 length: 14 residues. Germline CDR1 SGHTA, CDR2 FQGNSA. V was clipped by 5 bases and J by 4 bases; unmatched bases: 7. DNA for the CDR3: TGTGCCAGCAGCACCGGGACAGTGCGCACTGAAGCTTTCTTT. As protein: CASSTGTVRTEAFF.

This chain connects TRBV18 to TRBJ2-5; TRBD1 aligns across 11 bases. The CDR3 covers 15 residues. After removal of 4 bases from V and 5 bases from J, the junction contained 6 bases not matched to a gene. Per the germline V gene, CDR1 is KGHSH and CDR2 is LQKENI. In DNA, the CDR3 is TGTGCCAGCTCACTTGGACAGGGGGCATGGGAGACCCAGTACTTC. Translation gives CASSLGQGAWETQYF.

The chain uses TRBV6-1 and TRBJ2-1; 9 nucleotides agree with TRBD2. The germline V gene has CDR1 MNHNS and CDR2 SASEGT. The CDR3 has 15 amino acids. The V segment lost 1 base and the J segment 7 bases; nucleotides outside the gene matches: 5. The CDR3 DNA follows: TGTGCCAGCAGTGAAGGCCTAGCGGGGAGAAATGAGCAGTTCTTC. It is translated as CASSEGLAGRNEQFF.

The chain links TRBV5-4 to TRBJ1-1; no definite D call. Trimming removed 0 bases at V and 1 base at J, with 7 bases between. Germline-derived CDR1 and CDR2 are SGHNT and YYREEE (reference sequence). CDR3 size: 14 residues. Here the CDR3 reads CASSLVEGNTEAFF. The DNA of the CDR3 is TGTGCCAGCAGCTTGGTGGAGGGGAACACTGAAGCTTTCTTT.

The chain couples TRBV5-1 to TRBJ1-6; 8 nucleotides match TRBD1. This CDR3 spans 15 amino acids. The V gene end was trimmed by 3 bases and the J gene end by 9 bases; junction bases not matched to a gene: 8. Germline values: CDR1 SGHRS, CDR2 YFSETQ. The CDR3 nucleotides read TGCGCCAGCAGCTACTCGACAGGGGCTGGTTCACCCCTCCACTTT. Its translation is CASSYSTGAGSPLHF.

The chain uses TRBV10-3 and TRBJ2-2; 10 bases line up with TRBD1. This CDR3 comprises 17 residues. The germline V gene has CDR1 ENHRY and CDR2 SYGVKD. J lost 6 bases, V lost 2 bases, and 9 bases had no gene match. The CDR3 protein is CAISETPGTGEAGELFF. DNA for the CDR3: TGTGCCATCAGTGAGACCCCCGGGACAGGGGAGGCCGGGGAGCTGTTTTTT.